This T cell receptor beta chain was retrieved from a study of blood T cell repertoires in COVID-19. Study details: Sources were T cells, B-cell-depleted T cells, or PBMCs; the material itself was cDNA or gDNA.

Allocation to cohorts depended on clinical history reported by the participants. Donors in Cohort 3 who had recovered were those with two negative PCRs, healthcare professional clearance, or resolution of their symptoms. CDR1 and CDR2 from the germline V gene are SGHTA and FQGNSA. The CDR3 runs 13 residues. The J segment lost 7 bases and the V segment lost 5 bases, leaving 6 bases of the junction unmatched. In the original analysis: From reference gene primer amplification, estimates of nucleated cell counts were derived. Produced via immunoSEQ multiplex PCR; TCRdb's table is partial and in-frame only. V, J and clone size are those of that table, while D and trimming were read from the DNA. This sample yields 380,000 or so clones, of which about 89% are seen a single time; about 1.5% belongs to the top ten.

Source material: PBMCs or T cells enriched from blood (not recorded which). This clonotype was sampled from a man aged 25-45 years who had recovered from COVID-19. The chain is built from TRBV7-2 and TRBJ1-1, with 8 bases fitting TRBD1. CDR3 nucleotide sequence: TGTGCCAGCAGCCCAGACAGGGGCTTTGAAGCTTTCTTT. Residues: CASSPDRGFEAFF.